These 10 T cell receptor beta chains share one sample of origin, sequenced in a study of blood T cells in healthy people across ages. The use of a sample-barcoded 5' primer and a J-beta primer mix characterized a second PCR of about 6 to 12 cycles. TCRdb redid the calling of the 5' RACE reads with MiXCR, one entry per CDR3 protein. The repertoire holds around 800,000 distinct CDR3 sequences, with roughly 44% as singletons. The sequenced material came from blood. The receptors were sampled from a man in his 60s in good health.

V and J are TRBV18 and TRBJ2-2; D remains ambiguous. The CDR3 contains 12 residues. CDR1 and CDR2 (germline): KGHSH, LQKENI. Trimming took off 3 bases at V and 7 bases at J, with 6 bases between the two ends. The CDR3 DNA is TGTGCCAGCTCACCCGTCGACGGGGAGCTGTTTTTT. Amino acids: CASSPVDGELFF.

This clonotype was seen more than once but under ten times. The chain carries TRBV2 and TRBJ1-5; unclear D gene. The CDR3 runs 14 residues. Germline loops: CDR1 SNHLY, CDR2 FYNNEI. V shed 8 bases and J shed 5 bases, with 16 bases lying between them. The CDR3: CASGLKGLYQPQHF. The CDR3 DNA is TGTGCCAGCGGGTTGAAGGGCCTGTATCAGCCCCAGCATTTT.

The genes are TRBV7-2 and TRBJ2-6, with D possibly being TRBD1 (6 bases). Germline assignment: CDR1 SGHTA and CDR2 FQGNSA. V was pared by 2 bases and J by 2 bases, with 7 bases between. The CDR3 consists of 15 residues. CDR3 in DNA: TGTGCCAGCAGCTTATACAGGGCTGGGGCCAACGTCCTGACTTTC. Translation: CASSLYRAGANVLTF.

This rearrangement joins TRBV28 to TRBJ2-7, with TRBD1 matching 11 bases. The CDR3 loop spans 15 amino acids. Looked up from germline, CDR1 is MDHEN and CDR2 is SYDVKM. Trimming at V came to 5 bases and at J to 3 bases, leaving 6 bases not matched to a gene. The CDR3 spells CASSTRDRGFYEQYF. The CDR3 DNA is TGTGCCAGCAGTACCCGGGACAGGGGGTTCTACGAGCAGTACTTC.

Only a few counts were recorded for this clonotype. This rearrangement joins TRBV7-2 to TRBJ2-1; either TRBD1 or TRBD2 may supply D (6 bases each). Germline CDR1 is SGHTA and CDR2 is FQGNSA. The CDR3 has 13 amino acids. Trimming left V 1 base short and J 12 bases short, with 13 bases between. The DNA for the CDR3 is TGTGCCAGCAGCTTAGTCGGGGGCCGAGGGCAGTTCTTC. Residues: CASSLVGGRGQFF.

The genes are TRBV4-2 and TRBJ1-2; D is perhaps TRBD1 (6 bases). The germline V gene encodes CDR1 LGHNA and CDR2 YNFKEQ. The CDR3 consists of 15 residues. The V gene lost 1 base and the J gene lost 6 bases, with 15 bases spanning the gap. The CDR3 DNA follows: TGTGCCAGCAGCCAAGGTCTGTTACAGGGCCATGGCTACACCTTC. This gives the protein CASSQGLLQGHGYTF.

The chain uses TRBV18 and TRBJ1-1; TRBD1 agrees at 7 bases. Unmatched junction bases numbered 11, after V lost 2 bases and J lost 5 bases. CDR1 is KGHSH, CDR2 LQKENI, per germline. The CDR3 totals 16 residues. The CDR3 here is CASSPTTGPKVTEAFF. CDR3 nucleotide sequence: TGTGCCAGCTCACCAACGACAGGGCCGAAGGTAACTGAAGCTTTCTTT. The full variable domain, completed using reference TRBV18 and TRBJ1-1, is NAGVMQNPRHLVRRRGQEARLRCSPMKGHSHVYWYRQLPEEGLKFMVYLQKENIIDESGMPKERFSAEFPKEGPSILRIQQVVRGDSAAYFCASSPTTGPKVTEAFFGQGTRLTVV.

The rearrangement links TRBV29-1 to TRBJ1-2; D perhaps matches TRBD1 (6 bases). Germline V lookup: CDR1 SQVTM, CDR2 ANQGSEA. This CDR3 region has 13 residues. V was cut by 3 bases and J by 4 bases, with 12 bases left in between. CDR3 in amino acids: CSVEWVGGYGYTF. The DNA for the CDR3 is TGCAGCGTTGAGTGGGTAGGGGGCTATGGCTACACCTTC. Based on the CDR3 plus reference TRBV29-1 and TRBJ1-2, the full variable domain is SAVISQKPSRDICQRGTSLTIQCQVDSQVTMMFWYRQQPGQSLTLIATANQGSEATYESGFVIDKFPISRPNLTFSTLTVSNMSPEDSSIYLCSVEWVGGYGYTFGSGTRLTVV.

V is TRBV11-2 and J is TRBJ2-3, with D hard to call. V dropped 1 base and J dropped 2 bases, with 10 bases sitting between them. Germline loops: CDR1 SGHAT, CDR2 FQNNGV. The CDR3 runs to 15 residues. CDR3 coding DNA: TGTGCCAGCAGCTTAGTTGGGTATGACACAGATACGCAGTATTTT. Translating gives CASSLVGYDTDTQYF.

CDR3 sequence (DNA): TGTGCCAGCAGTTTCCAGGTGAATCTCAATCAGCCCCAGCATTTT. It yields the protein CASSFQVNLNQPQHF. This chain connects TRBV28 to TRBJ1-5; D gene ambiguous. Germline V gene sequence: CDR1 MDHEN, CDR2 SYDVKM. Trimming took off 3 bases at V and 3 bases at J, with 12 bases between the two ends. The CDR3 is 15 residues long.